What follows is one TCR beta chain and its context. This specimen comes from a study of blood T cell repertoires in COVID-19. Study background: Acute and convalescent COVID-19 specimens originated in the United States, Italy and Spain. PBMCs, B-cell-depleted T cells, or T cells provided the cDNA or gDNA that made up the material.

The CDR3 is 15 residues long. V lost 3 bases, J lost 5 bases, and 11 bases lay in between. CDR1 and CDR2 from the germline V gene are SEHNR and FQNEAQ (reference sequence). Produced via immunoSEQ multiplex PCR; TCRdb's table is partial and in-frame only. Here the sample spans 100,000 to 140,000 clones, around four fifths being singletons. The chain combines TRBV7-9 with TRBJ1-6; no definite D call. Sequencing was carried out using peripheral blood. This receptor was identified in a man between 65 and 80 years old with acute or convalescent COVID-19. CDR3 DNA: TGTGCCAGCAGCTTCCGCCGCGGGAATAATTCACCCCTCCACTTT. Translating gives CASSFRRGNNSPLHF.